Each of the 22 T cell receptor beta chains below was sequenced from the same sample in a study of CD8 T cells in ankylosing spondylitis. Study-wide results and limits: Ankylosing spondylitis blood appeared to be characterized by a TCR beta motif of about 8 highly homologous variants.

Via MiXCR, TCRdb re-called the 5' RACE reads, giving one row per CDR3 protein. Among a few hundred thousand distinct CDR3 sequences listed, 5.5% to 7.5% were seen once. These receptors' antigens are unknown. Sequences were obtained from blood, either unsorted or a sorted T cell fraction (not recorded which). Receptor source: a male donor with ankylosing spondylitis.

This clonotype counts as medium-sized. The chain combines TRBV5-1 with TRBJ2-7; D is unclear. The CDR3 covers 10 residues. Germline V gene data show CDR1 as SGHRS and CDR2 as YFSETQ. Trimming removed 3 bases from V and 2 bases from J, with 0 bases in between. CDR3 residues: CASSSYEQYF. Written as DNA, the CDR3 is TGCGCCAGCAGCTCCTACGAGCAGTACTTC.

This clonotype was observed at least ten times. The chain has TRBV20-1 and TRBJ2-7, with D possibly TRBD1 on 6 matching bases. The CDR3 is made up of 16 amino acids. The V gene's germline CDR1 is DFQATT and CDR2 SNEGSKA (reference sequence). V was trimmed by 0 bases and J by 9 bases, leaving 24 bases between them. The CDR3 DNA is TGCAGTGCTAGAGATTGGCTGTCAGGACAGAGATTCGTGCAGTACTTC. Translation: CSARDWLSGQRFVQYF.

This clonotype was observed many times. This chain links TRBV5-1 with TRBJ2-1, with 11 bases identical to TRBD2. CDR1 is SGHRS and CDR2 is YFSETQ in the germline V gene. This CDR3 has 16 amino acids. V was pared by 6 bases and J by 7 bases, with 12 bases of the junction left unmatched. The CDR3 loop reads CASTRISGRAGNEQFF. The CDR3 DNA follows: TGCGCCAGCACCAGAATTAGCGGGAGGGCCGGGAATGAGCAGTTCTTC.

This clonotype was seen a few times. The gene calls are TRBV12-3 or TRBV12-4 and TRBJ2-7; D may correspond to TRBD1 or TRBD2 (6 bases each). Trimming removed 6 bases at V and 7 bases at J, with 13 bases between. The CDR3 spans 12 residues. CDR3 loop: CASRARGQEQYF. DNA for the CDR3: TGTGCCAGCAGAGCCCGGGGGCAGGAGCAGTACTTC.

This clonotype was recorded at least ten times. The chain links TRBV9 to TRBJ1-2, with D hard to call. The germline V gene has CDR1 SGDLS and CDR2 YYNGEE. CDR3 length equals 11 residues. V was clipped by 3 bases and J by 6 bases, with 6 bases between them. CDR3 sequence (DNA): TGTGCCAGCAGCGCTGCGGATGGCTACACCTTC. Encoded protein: CASSAADGYTF. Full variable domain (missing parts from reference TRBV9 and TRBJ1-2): DSGVTQTPKHLITATGQRVTLRCSPRSGDLSVYWYQQSLDQGLQFLIQYYNGEERAKGNILERFSAQQFPDLHSELNLSSLELGDSALYFCASSAADGYTFGSGTRLTVV.

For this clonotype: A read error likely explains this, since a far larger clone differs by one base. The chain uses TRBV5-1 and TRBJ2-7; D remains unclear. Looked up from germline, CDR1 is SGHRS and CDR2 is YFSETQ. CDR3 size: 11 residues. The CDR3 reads CASSLGPEQHF. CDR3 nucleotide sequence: TGCGCCAGCAGCTTGGGACCCGAGCAGCACTTC.

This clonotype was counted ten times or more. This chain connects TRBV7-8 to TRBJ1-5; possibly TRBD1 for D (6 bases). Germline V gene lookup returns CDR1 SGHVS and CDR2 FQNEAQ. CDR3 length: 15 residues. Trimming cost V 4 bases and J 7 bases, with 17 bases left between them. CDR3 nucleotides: TGTGCCAGCAGCTCATTCCAAGGGGGGAGGCAGCCCCAGCATTTT. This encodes CASSSFQGGRQPQHF.

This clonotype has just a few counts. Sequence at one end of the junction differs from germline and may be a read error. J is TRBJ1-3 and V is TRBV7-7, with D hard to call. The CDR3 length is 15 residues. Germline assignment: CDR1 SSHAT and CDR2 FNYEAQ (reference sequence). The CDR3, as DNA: TGTGCTAGCAGCCCCGGACCTCCCAGTGGAAACACCATATATTTT. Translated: CASSPGPPSGNTIYF.

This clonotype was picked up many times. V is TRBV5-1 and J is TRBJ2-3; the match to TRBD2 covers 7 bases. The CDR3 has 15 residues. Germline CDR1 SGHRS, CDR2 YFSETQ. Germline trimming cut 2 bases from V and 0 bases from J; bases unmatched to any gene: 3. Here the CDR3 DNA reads TGCGCCAGCAGCTTCCCAGCGGGGAGCACAGATACGCAGTATTTT. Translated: CASSFPAGSTDTQYF.

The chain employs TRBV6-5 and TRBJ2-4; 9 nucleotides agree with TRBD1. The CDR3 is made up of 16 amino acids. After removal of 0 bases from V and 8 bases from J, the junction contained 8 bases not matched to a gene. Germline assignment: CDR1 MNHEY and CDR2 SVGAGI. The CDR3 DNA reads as TGTGCCAGCAGTTACTCGACGGACAGGGGAGGGGACATTCAGTACTTC. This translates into CASSYSTDRGGDIQYF.

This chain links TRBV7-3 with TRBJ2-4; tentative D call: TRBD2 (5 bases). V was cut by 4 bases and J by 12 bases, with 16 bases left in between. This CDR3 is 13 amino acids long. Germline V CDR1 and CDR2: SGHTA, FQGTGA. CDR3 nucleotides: TGTGCCAGCAGCTCCGGGATTAGCTATTATCAGTACTTC. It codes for CASSSGISYYQYF.

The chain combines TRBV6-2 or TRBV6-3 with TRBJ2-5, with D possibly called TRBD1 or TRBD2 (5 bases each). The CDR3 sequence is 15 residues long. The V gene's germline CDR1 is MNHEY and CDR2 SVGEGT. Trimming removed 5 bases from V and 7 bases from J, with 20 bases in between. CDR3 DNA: TGTGCCAGCAGTGGGGGATGGGACCCTAAAGGGACCCAGTACTTC. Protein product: CASSGGWDPKGTQYF.

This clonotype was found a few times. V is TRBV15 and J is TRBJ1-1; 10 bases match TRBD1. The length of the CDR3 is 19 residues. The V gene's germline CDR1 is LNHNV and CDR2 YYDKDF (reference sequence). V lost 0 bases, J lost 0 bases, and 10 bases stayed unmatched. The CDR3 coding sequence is TGTGCCACCAGCAGAGATTGGAGACAGGGGGCTTCCATGAACACTGAAGCTTTCTTT. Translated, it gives CATSRDWRQGASMNTEAFF.

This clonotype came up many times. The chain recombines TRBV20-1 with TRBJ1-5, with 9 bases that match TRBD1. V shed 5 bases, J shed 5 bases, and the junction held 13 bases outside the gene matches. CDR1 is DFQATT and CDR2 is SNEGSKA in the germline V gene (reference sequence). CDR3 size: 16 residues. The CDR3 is CSAVRWTGAWYQPQHF. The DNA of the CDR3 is TGCAGTGCTGTCCGTTGGACAGGGGCCTGGTATCAGCCCCAGCATTTT.

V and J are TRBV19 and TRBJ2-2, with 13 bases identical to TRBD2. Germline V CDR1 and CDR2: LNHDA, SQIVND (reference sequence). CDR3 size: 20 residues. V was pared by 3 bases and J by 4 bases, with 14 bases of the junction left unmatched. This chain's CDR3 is CASSIGSPWGTSGTTGELFF. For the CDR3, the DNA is TGTGCCAGTAGTATCGGTTCTCCCTGGGGGACTAGCGGGACCACCGGGGAGCTGTTTTTT.

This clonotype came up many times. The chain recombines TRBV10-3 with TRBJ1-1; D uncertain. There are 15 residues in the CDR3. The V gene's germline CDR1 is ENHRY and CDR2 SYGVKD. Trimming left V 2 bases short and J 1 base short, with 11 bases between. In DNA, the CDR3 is TGTGCCATCAGTGAGGGTTCAGAGACGAACACTGAAGCTTTCTTT. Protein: CAISEGSETNTEAFF.

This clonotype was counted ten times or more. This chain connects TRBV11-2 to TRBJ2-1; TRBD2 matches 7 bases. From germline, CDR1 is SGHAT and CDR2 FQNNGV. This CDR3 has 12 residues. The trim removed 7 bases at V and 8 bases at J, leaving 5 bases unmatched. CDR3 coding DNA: TGTGCCAGCATGGGGGGGTCGGATGAGCAGTTCTTC. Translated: CASMGGSDEQFF.

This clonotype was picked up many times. In DNA form, the CDR3 reads TGTGCCAGCAGTTACGGGACACCCAGCTACGAGCAGTACTTC. Translating gives CASSYGTPSYEQYF. This chain joins TRBV27 and TRBJ2-7, with D possibly being TRBD1 (6 bases). The germline gives CDR1 MNHEY, CDR2 SMNVEV (reference sequence). V was cut by 4 bases and J by 3 bases, with 13 bases left in between. The CDR3 has 14 amino acids.

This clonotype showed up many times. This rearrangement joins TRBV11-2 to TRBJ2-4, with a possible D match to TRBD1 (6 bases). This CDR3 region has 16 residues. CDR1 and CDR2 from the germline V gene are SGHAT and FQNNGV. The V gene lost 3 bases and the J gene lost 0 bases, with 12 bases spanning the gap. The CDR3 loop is CASSFYRDVAKNIQYF. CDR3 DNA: TGTGCCAGCAGCTTCTACAGGGACGTAGCCAAAAACATTCAGTACTTC.

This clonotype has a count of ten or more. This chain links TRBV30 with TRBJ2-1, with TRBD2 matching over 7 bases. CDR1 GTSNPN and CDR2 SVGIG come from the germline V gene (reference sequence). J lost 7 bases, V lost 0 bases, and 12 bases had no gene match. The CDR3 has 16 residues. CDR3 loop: CAWSVRGSLGGNEQFF. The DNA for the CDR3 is TGTGCCTGGAGTGTACGCGGGAGCCTAGGTGGGAATGAGCAGTTCTTC.

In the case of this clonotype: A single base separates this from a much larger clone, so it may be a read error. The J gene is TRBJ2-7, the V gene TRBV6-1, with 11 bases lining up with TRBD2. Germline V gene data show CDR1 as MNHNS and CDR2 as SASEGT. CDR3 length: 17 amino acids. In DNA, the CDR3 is TGTGCCAGCAGTGAAGCGTGGCTAGCGGGAGGAGCCTACGAGGAGTACTTC. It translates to CASSEAWLAGGAYEEYF.

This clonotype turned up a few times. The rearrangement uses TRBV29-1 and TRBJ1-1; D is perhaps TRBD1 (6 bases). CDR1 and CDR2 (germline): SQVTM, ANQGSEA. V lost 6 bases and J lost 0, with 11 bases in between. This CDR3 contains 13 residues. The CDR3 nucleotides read TGCAGCGTCCCGGGACATCTGAACACTGAAGCTTTCTTT. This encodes CSVPGHLNTEAFF.